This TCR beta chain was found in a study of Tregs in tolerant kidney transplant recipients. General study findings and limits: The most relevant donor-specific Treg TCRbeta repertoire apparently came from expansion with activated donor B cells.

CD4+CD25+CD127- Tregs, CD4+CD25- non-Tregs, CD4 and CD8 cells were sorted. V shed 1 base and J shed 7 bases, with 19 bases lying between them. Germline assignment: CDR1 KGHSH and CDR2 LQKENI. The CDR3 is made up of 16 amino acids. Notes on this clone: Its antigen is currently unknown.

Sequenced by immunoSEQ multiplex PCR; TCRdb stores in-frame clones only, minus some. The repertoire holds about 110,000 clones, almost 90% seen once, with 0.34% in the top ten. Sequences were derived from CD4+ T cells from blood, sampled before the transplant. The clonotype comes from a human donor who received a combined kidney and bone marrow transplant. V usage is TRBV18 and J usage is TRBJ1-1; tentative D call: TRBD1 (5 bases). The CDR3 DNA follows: TGTGCCAGCTCACCACAGGGCCAACAGGTTAGCGGTGAAGCTTTCTTT. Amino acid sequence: CASSPQGQQVSGEAFF.